Following are 2 T cell receptor beta chains from one sample sequenced in a study of shared clonotypes between healthy human individuals. This table comes from immunoSEQ multiplex PCR, and its TCRdb copy is limited to in-frame clones, with some not included. Here the sample spans under 1,900,000 clones, approximately 98.5% being singletons. The sample was naive CD4+ T cells sorted from blood. Described subset: CD45RA+ positively selected. These receptors came from a young man in good health.

The chain uses TRBV4-1 and TRBJ2-7; D is ambiguous. The CDR3 sequence is 13 residues long. Germline V gene sequence: CDR1 MGHRA, CDR2 YSYEKL. V lost 0 bases and J lost 8, with 11 bases in between. For the CDR3, the DNA is TGCGCCAGCAGCCAAGATGCCCCGCTTCAGCAGTACTTC. It codes for CASSQDAPLQQYF.

CDR3 in DNA: TGTGCCAGCAGCCGCAGCGGAGGGCCAAGAAATGAGCAGTTCTTC. Its protein product is CASSRSGGPRNEQFF. The chain joins TRBV5-4 to TRBJ2-1; tentative D call: TRBD2 (6 bases). The germline CDR1 and CDR2 sequences are SGHNT and YYREEE (reference sequence). The CDR3 covers 15 residues. With 4 bases removed from V and 7 bases from J, the gap between germline ends came to 18 bases.